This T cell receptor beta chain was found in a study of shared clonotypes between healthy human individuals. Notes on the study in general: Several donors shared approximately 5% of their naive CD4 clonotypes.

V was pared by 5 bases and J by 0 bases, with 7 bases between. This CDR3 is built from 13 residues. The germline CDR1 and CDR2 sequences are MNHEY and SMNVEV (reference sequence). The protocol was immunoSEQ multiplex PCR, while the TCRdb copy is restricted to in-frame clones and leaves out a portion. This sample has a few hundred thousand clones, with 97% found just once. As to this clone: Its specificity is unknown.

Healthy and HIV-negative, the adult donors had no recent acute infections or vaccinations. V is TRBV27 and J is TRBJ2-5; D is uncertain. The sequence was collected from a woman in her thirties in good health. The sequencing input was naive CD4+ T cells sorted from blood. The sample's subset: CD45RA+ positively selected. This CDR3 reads CASSISYQETQYF. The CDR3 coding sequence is TGTGCCAGCAGTATAAGTTACCAAGAGACCCAGTACTTC.